The following is a TCR beta chain sequence with its context. The antigen remains unidentified. The record originates from a study of T cell repertoires in cytomegalovirus infection. Study context: HLA-C-restricted CMV epitopes, recently identified, and well-studied HLA-B-restricted ones were used by the study. From public TCR beta signatures came an indication of both CMV infection and matching HLA type.

Study-level points and caveats: CMV-specific TCR beta clonotypes restricted by HLA-C dominated the ex vivo response.

CDR1 and CDR2 (germline): SGHVS, FQNEAQ. V lost 4 bases, J lost 7 bases, and 16 bases lay in between. There are 14 residues in the CDR3. From the reads, TCRdb called clonotypes with MiXCR, one entry per CDR3 protein. The sample yields hundreds of thousands of distinct CDR3 sequences, around 35% seen once. The specimen was cultured PBMCs, collected from culture after CMV antigen stimulation. V usage is TRBV7-8 and J usage is TRBJ2-5; D gene uncertain. This receptor was obtained from a human donor in good health (CMV status not recorded). Some clones in this sample may be carry-over from other donors' samples. CDR3 protein: CASSSSTVPGTQYF. CDR3 coding DNA: TGTGCCAGCAGCTCCTCGACGGTACCGGGGACCCAGTACTTC.